This passage covers 5 T cell receptor beta chains from one sample sequenced in a study of control samples from healthy donors and cancer patients (dated by TCRdb to 2018 to 2021). Library method: the immunoSEQ multiplex PCR assay. TCRdb obtained this table from immuneACCESS and retained in-frame rearrangements with V and J assigned. These tables miss some clones; where compared with another copy, unresolved V genes account for less than half of the shortfall, and the remainder is unexplained. The sample table holds about 110,000 clones, of which around four fifths were seen once. The top ten hold 6% to 8% of the sample. Sequencing was carried out using blood. Source of these receptors: a man aged 18 to 30 in good health.

A single count supports this clone. The rearrangement uses TRBV9 and TRBJ2-3; 11 nucleotides line up with TRBD2. The CDR3 is 18 residues long. J lost 1 base, V lost 0 bases, and 7 bases had no gene match. Germline V gene lookup returns CDR1 SGDLS and CDR2 YYNGEE. CDR3 in DNA: TGTGCCAGCAGCGTAGGTAGCGGGGGGGCCAGGGGCACAGATACGCAGTATTTT. Translating it yields CASSVGSGGARGTDTQYF.

The gene calls are TRBV4-1 and TRBJ2-4, with a possible D match to TRBD1 (7 bases). Trimming took 3 bases from V and 6 from J, leaving 18 bases between them. The CDR3 spans 16 residues. CDR1 and CDR2 (germline): MGHRA, YSYEKL. CDR3 amino acids: CASSQSRGTHGNIQYF. The CDR3 region has the DNA TGCGCCAGCAGCCAGTCCAGGGGGACTCATGGAAACATTCAGTACTTC.

This clone was detected only once. The rearrangement uses TRBV4-3 and TRBJ2-1; tentative D call: TRBD2 (6 bases). The germline V and J ends were trimmed by 3 bases and 6 bases, with 15 bases remaining between them. CDR3 length equals 15 residues. Germline V gene sequence: CDR1 LGHNA, CDR2 YSLEER. This CDR3 is CASSHIGGLGNEQFF. In DNA form, the CDR3 reads TGCGCCAGCAGCCATATTGGGGGGTTGGGCAATGAGCAGTTCTTC.

This chain joins TRBV10-1 and TRBJ2-7, with 8 bases identical to TRBD1. From germline, CDR1 is WNHNN and CDR2 SYGVQD (reference sequence). This CDR3 region has 18 residues. The DNA for the CDR3 is TGCGCGCGAGAGAACTCCAGCACCCCCGGACAGGGTGAGTACGAGCAGTACGTC. Translation: CARENSSTPGQGEYEQYV.

The chain carries TRBV3-1 (or the pseudogene TRBV3-2) and TRBJ1-2, with D hard to call. Trimming took off 4 bases at V and 8 bases at J, with 17 bases between the two ends. From germline, CDR1 is LGHDT and CDR2 YNNKEL (reference sequence). This CDR3 contains 14 residues. The CDR3 loop is CASSPLRAPGGYTF. The CDR3 bases are TGTGCCAGCAGCCCTCTTCGTGCACCGGGGGGCTACACCTTC.